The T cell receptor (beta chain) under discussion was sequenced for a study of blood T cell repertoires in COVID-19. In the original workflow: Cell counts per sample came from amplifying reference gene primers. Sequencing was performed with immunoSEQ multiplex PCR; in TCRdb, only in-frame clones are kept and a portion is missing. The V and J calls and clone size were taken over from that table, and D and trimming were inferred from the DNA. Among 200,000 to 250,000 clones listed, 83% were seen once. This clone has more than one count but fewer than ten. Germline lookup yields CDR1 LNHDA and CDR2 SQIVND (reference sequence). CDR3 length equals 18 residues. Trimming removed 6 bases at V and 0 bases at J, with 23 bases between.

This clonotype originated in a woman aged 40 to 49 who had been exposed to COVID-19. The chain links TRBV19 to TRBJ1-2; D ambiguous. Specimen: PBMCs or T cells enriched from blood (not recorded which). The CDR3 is CASSLWRAVRLANYGYTF. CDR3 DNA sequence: TGTGCCAGTAGCCTGTGGCGGGCCGTCCGGTTGGCTAACTATGGCTACACCTTC.